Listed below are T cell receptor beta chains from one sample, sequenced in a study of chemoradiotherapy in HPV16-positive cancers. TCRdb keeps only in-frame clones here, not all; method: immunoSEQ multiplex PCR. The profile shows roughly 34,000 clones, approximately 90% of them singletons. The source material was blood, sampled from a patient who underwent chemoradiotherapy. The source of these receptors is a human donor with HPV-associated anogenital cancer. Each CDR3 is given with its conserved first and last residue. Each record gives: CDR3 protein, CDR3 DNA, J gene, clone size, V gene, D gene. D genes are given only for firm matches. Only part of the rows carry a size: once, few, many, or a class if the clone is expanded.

CASIEYGDGANVLTF	TGTGCCAGCATCGAATACGGGGATGGGGCCAACGTCCTGACTTTC	TRBJ2-6	once	TRBV13	NA
CASYRGAGGNTIYF	TGTGCCAGCTATAGGGGGGCCGGTGGAAACACCATATATTTT	TRBJ1-3	NA	TRBV6-5	NA
CASSQYQGEQYF	TGTGCCAGCAGCCAATACCAGGGCGAGCAGTACTTC	TRBJ2-7	NA	TRBV7-2	NA
CSVEDPMAGAYGEQYF	TGCAGCGTTGAAGATCCCATGGCCGGGGCATACGGCGAGCAGTACTTC	TRBJ2-7	NA	TRBV29-1	NA
CASSRQGATNEKLFF	TGTGCCAGCTCAAGACAGGGGGCAACTAATGAAAAACTGTTTTTT	TRBJ1-4	NA	TRBV18	TRBD1
CASSNPGLAGDNEQFF	TGTGCCAGCAGTAACCCGGGACTAGCGGGGGACAATGAGCAGTTCTTC	TRBJ2-1	NA	TRBV25-1	TRBD2
CASSGGGAGEKLFF	TGTGCCAGCAGTGGGGGGGGCGCTGGGGAAAAACTGTTTTTT	TRBJ1-4	NA	TRBV6-1	NA
CASSLGRNGYTF	TGTGCCAGCAGCTTAGGCCGTAATGGCTACACCTTC	TRBJ1-2	NA	TRBV13	NA
CASSLGQGLYGYTF	TGTGCCAGCAGCTTAGGACAGGGTCTTTATGGCTACACCTTC	TRBJ1-2	NA	TRBV7-2	TRBD1
CASSLNRDQAFF	TGCGCCAGCAGCCTAAACAGGGACCAAGCTTTCTTT	TRBJ1-1	NA	TRBV5-1	NA
CASSQGPTGTEAFF	TGTGCCAGCAGCCAAGGACCGACAGGCACTGAAGCTTTCTTT	TRBJ1-1	NA	TRBV4-2	NA
CASSYRAGTGNTIYF	TGTGCCAGCAGCTACCGTGCGGGCACTGGAAACACCATATATTTT	TRBJ1-3	NA	TRBV9	NA